What follows are 15 T cell receptor beta chains derived from one specimen sequenced in a study of shared clonotypes between healthy human individuals. Sequenced by immunoSEQ multiplex PCR; TCRdb stores in-frame clones only, minus some. The sample has approximately 640,000 clones; 90% are singletons. The source material was memory CD8+ T cells from PBMCs. Described subset: CD45RO+ cells pooled with CCR7-negative TemRA cells. Receptors originate from a man in his late teens or twenties in good health. Some clones in this sample may be carry-over from other donors' samples.

The V call is TRBV9, the J call TRBJ2-5, with D perhaps TRBD1 (6 bases). Germline V CDR1 and CDR2: SGDLS, YYNGEE. Trimming removed 4 bases from V and 5 bases from J, with 18 bases in between. CDR3 length equals 15 residues. The CDR3 sequence: CASSPGQLTRETQYF. DNA of the CDR3: TGTGCCAGCAGCCCGGGACAACTTACGAGGGAGACCCAGTACTTC. The whole variable domain, remainder taken from reference TRBV9 and TRBJ2-5, is DSGVTQTPKHLITATGQRVTLRCSPRSGDLSVYWYQQSLDQGLQFLIQYYNGEERAKGNILERFSAQQFPDLHSELNLSSLELGDSALYFCASSPGQLTRETQYFGPGTRLLVL.

The chain employs TRBV7-9 and TRBJ2-7, with D tentatively TRBD2 (6 bases). The CDR3 is made up of 16 amino acids. Germline CDR1 reads SEHNR; CDR2 reads FQNEAQ (reference sequence). The V end lost 4 bases, the J end lost 2 bases, and 18 bases lay between the germline ends. CDR3: CASSSQSAGPPYEQYF. CDR3 DNA: TGTGCCAGCAGCTCCCAAAGTGCGGGGCCCCCCTACGAGCAGTACTTC.

DNA of the CDR3: TGCGCCAGTAAGTTTGGGAACAATGAGCAGTTCTTC. Translated, it gives CASKFGNNEQFF. The chain links TRBV5-1 to TRBJ2-1; D remains ambiguous. V was pared by 8 bases and J by 5 bases, with 11 bases between. Germline V gene lookup returns CDR1 SGHRS and CDR2 YFSETQ. The CDR3 has 12 amino acids.

The CDR3 here is CASIGADTQYF. CDR3 coding DNA: TGTGCCAGCATCGGGGCAGATACGCAGTATTTT. The chain carries TRBV5-4 and TRBJ2-3; TRBD2 is a possible D gene (5 bases). The V end was cut by 6 bases, the J end by 4 bases, with 6 bases between. This CDR3 contains 11 residues. The germline V gene encodes CDR1 SGHNT and CDR2 YYREEE (reference sequence).

V and J are TRBV11-2 and TRBJ2-3, with TRBD2 as a possible D gene (6 bases). This CDR3 region has 16 residues. Trimming took 5 bases from V and 2 from J, leaving 17 bases between them. Germline CDR1 reads SGHAT; CDR2 reads FQNNGV. CDR3 in amino acids: CASSHRRGRDTDTQYF. The CDR3 nucleotides read TGTGCCAGCAGCCATCGGCGGGGCAGGGACACAGATACGCAGTATTTT.

The V gene is TRBV5-1, the J gene TRBJ2-1; tentatively, D is TRBD1 or TRBD2 (6 bases each). The V and J ends lost 0 bases and 2 bases respectively, with 18 bases between them. CDR1 SGHRS and CDR2 YFSETQ come from the germline V gene. This CDR3 has 18 residues. The chain's CDR3 is CASSLAIGGSYPYNEQFF. The DNA for the CDR3 is TGCGCCAGCAGCTTGGCAATCGGGGGCTCATACCCCTACAATGAGCAGTTCTTC.

The chain combines TRBV28 with TRBJ2-7; D is perhaps TRBD1 (6 bases). CDR1 is MDHEN and CDR2 is SYDVKM in the germline V gene. The ends were cut back, 6 bases at V and 1 base at J, with 13 bases in the middle. The CDR3 consists of 14 residues. The CDR3 coding sequence is TGTGCCAGCAGGATTTACAGGGAGTCCTACGAGCAGTACTTC. Protein: CASRIYRESYEQYF.

V gene TRBV15 combines with J gene TRBJ1-1, with D perhaps matching TRBD1 (5 bases). Trimming pared 5 bases from V and 3 bases from J, leaving 13 bases between. This CDR3 has 14 amino acids. Germline-derived CDR1 and CDR2 are LNHNV and YYDKDF (reference sequence). CDR3 sequence reads: CATSGGGEDTEAFF. The CDR3 DNA reads TGTGCCACCAGCGGGGGTGGGGAGGACACTGAAGCTTTCTTT.

CDR3 protein: CASSLMPFTNYEQYF. The CDR3 DNA is TGTGCCAGCAGTTTGATGCCGTTCACCAACTACGAGCAGTACTTC. This chain uses TRBV6-5 with TRBJ2-7; D remains ambiguous. Trimming shortened V by 4 bases and J by 3 bases, and 16 bases separated the two germline ends. Germline V gene lookup returns CDR1 MNHEY and CDR2 SVGAGI. The CDR3 sequence is 15 residues long.

The CDR3 spells CASGYAGEIDEQYF. CDR3 nucleotides: TGTGCCAGCGGATACGCAGGGGAAATAGACGAGCAGTACTTC. The chain employs TRBV28 and TRBJ2-7, with D perhaps TRBD1 (6 bases). The CDR3 length is 14 residues. Between the trimmed V and J ends, which lost 8 bases and 5 bases, there was a span of 19 bases. Germline CDR1 MDHEN, CDR2 SYDVKM. Full variable domain (rest looked up from reference TRBV28 and TRBJ2-7): DVKVTQSSRYLVKRTGEKVFLECVQDMDHENMFWYRQDPGLGLRLIYFSYDVKMKEKGDIPEGYSVSREKKERFSLILESASTNQTSMYLCASGYAGEIDEQYFGPGTRLTVT.

The chain carries TRBV10-2 and TRBJ2-4; no firm D call. V was pared by 3 bases and J by 4 bases, with 4 bases between. Germline CDR1 is WSHSY and CDR2 is SAAADI. The CDR3 consists of 12 residues. CDR3 sequence: CASSERKNIQYF. CDR3 DNA: TGCGCCAGCAGTGAACGGAAAAACATTCAGTACTTC.

V gene TRBV7-9 combines with J gene TRBJ1-3; tentative D call: TRBD1 (6 bases). V dropped 5 bases and J dropped 7 bases, with 15 bases sitting between them. The CDR3 covers 14 residues. From germline, CDR1 is SEHNR and CDR2 FQNEAQ (reference sequence). The CDR3 coding sequence is TGTGCCAGCAGCCCTCGGGACAACGGGAACACCATATATTTT. Translation: CASSPRDNGNTIYF.

This CDR3 is CASRQDIYEQFF. The CDR3 nucleotides are TGTGCCAGCAGACAGGACATCTATGAGCAGTTCTTC. The chain links TRBV7-9 to TRBJ2-1, with D possibly being TRBD1 (5 bases). V was trimmed by 6 bases and J by 8 bases, leaving 11 bases between them. This CDR3 is built from 12 residues. Germline CDR1 SEHNR, CDR2 FQNEAQ (reference sequence).

The CDR3 bases are TGTGCCAGCAGCCGCGTAGTCTCCTACAATGAGCAGTTCTTC. It translates to CASSRVVSYNEQFF. V usage is TRBV7-8 and J usage is TRBJ2-1; D gene ambiguous. CDR1 SGHVS and CDR2 FQNEAQ come from the germline V gene. The CDR3 runs to 14 residues. V was shortened by 5 bases and J by 0 bases, with 8 bases between the two germline ends.

This chain joins TRBV11-2 and TRBJ2-1; 8 bases align to TRBD1. V lost 1 base, J lost 6 bases, and 5 bases stayed unmatched. Germline V lookup: CDR1 SGHAT, CDR2 FQNNGV. The CDR3 loop spans 15 amino acids. CDR3 residues: CASSLARGRFNEQFF. DNA for the CDR3: TGTGCCAGCAGCTTAGCCAGGGGGCGCTTCAATGAGCAGTTCTTC. The entire variable domain, with the rest obtained from reference TRBV11-2 and TRBJ2-1, is as follows: EAGVAQSPRYKIIEKRQSVAFWCNPISGHATLYWYQQILGQGPKLLIQFQNNGVVDDSQLPKDRFSAERLKGVDSTLKIQPAKLEDSAVYLCASSLARGRFNEQFFGPGTRLTVL.